These 28 T cell receptor beta chains originate from one sample sequenced in a study of cytomegalovirus exposure and HLA in healthy donors. Both 60 Vbeta primers and 13 Jbeta primers went into the PCR. Profiled with immunoSEQ multiplex PCR; TCRdb holds only in-frame clones, not every one. The profile covers approximately 130,000 clones, with approximately 77% appearing a single time and around 1.8% taken by the ten largest. The sequencing input was PBMCs. All receptors come from a man aged 18 to 35 in good health and CMV-seronegative.

The chain is built from TRBV11-2 and TRBJ2-5, with no clear D. CDR3 size: 17 residues. The ends were cut back, 0 bases at V and 5 bases at J, with 19 bases in the middle. Per germline, CDR1 SGHAT and CDR2 FQNNGV. CDR3: CASSLEETPSGRETQYF. CDR3 bases: TGTGCCAGCAGCTTAGAGGAGACCCCTTCTGGTAGGGAGACCCAGTACTTC.

This clone occurred a few times. The genes are TRBV5-1 and TRBJ1-2; 7 nucleotides line up with TRBD1. V lost 0 bases, J lost 7 bases, and 12 bases stayed unmatched. Germline-derived CDR1 and CDR2 are SGHRS and YFSETQ. The CDR3 is 16 residues long. The CDR3 here is CASSLGTGSTYGGYTF. The CDR3 DNA is TGCGCCAGCAGCTTGGGGACAGGTTCTACCTATGGTGGCTACACCTTC.

This clone has more than one count but fewer than ten. V and J are TRBV2 and TRBJ1-3; D ambiguous. V was pared by 9 bases and J by 1 base, with 10 bases between. CDR3 length: 13 residues. CDR1 and CDR2 (germline): SNHLY, FYNNEI. CDR3 DNA: TGTGCCAGGTCGGGTCTTTCTGGAAACACCATATATTTT. It translates to CARSGLSGNTIYF.

The rearrangement joins TRBV5-1 to TRBJ2-1, with 10 bases identical to TRBD1. This CDR3 has 15 residues. Germline V lookup: CDR1 SGHRS, CDR2 YFSETQ. J gave up 4 bases and V 3 bases, and 4 bases lay outside the gene matches. The CDR3, as DNA: TGCGCCAGCAGCTCGGACAGGGGGTTTTACAATGAGCAGTTCTTC. Translating it yields CASSSDRGFYNEQFF.

This chain joins TRBV19 and TRBJ1-4; 8 nucleotides agree with TRBD1. Germline CDR1 is LNHDA and CDR2 is SQIVND (reference sequence). The ends lost 5 bases at V and 6 bases at J; junction bases unmatched: 8. The CDR3 spans 15 residues. Here the CDR3 reads CASSSTGTGHEKLFF. For the CDR3, the DNA is TGTGCCAGTAGTTCCACCGGGACAGGCCATGAAAAACTGTTTTTT.

The chain combines TRBV11-1 with TRBJ2-5, with 7 positions matching TRBD2. The V gene end was trimmed by 5 bases and the J gene end by 5 bases; junction bases not matched to a gene: 8. Per germline, CDR1 SGHAT and CDR2 FQDESV (reference sequence). This CDR3 spans 14 amino acids. The CDR3, as DNA: TGTGCCAGCAGCGCCGTACTAGCGCTCGAGACCCAGTACTTC. Translating it yields CASSAVLALETQYF.

The chain joins TRBV2 to TRBJ2-5; possibly TRBD1 for D (6 bases). The CDR3 totals 15 residues. V was cut by 4 bases and J by 1 base, with 13 bases left in between. The germline gives CDR1 SNHLY, CDR2 FYNNEI. In DNA form, the CDR3 reads TGTGCCAGCAGTGTGGACAGACGGATCCAAGAGACCCAGTACTTC. It encodes CASSVDRRIQETQYF. Filled out from reference TRBV2 and TRBJ2-5, the complete variable domain reads EPEVTQTPSHQVTQMGQEVILRCVPISNHLYFYWYRQILGQKVEFLVSFYNNEISEKSEIFDDQFSVERPDGSNFTLKIRSTKLEDSAMYFCASSVDRRIQETQYFGPGTRLLVL.

This clone showed up just a few times. The chain recombines TRBV6-5 with TRBJ2-7, with a tentative D call TRBD2 (6 bases). The germline V gene encodes CDR1 MNHEY and CDR2 SVGAGI. CDR3 length: 15 residues. V was clipped by 0 bases and J by 2 bases, with 11 bases between them. The CDR3 region is CASSYSAGRPYEQYF. Here the CDR3 DNA reads TGTGCCAGCAGTTACTCTGCAGGGAGGCCCTACGAGCAGTACTTC.

The chain recombines TRBV5-4 with TRBJ2-1; 11 positions match TRBD2. Germline CDR1 reads SGHNT; CDR2 reads YYREEE (reference sequence). Trimming cost V 4 bases and J 3 bases; bases outside gene matches: 3. This CDR3 contains 15 residues. In DNA form, the CDR3 reads TGTGCCAGCAGCCTTAGCGGGGGGGGCTACAATGAGCAGTTCTTC. Its translation: CASSLSGGGYNEQFF.

The chain employs TRBV7-6 and TRBJ2-7; 7 nucleotides agree with TRBD1. The CDR3 runs to 15 residues. Germline CDR1 and CDR2: SGHVS and FNYEAQ. With V trimmed by 3 bases and J by 2 bases, 7 bases remained unmatched. The CDR3, as DNA: TGTGCCAGCAGCTTTTCCCCCGGACAGGCCTACGAGCAGTACTTC. It codes for CASSFSPGQAYEQYF.

The V call is TRBV6-1, the J call TRBJ1-5; D not resolved. Germline V gene lookup returns CDR1 MNHNS and CDR2 SASEGT. The length of the CDR3 is 15 residues. With 7 bases removed from V and 1 base from J, the gap between germline ends came to 14 bases. The CDR3 DNA reads as TGTGCCAGCAACCTTATATCACAAAGCAATCAGCCCCAGCATTTT. Translating it yields CASNLISQSNQPQHF.

This clone has a single count. The chain recombines TRBV25-1 with TRBJ2-1; 9 nucleotides agree with TRBD2. The germline V gene encodes CDR1 MGHDK and CDR2 SYGVNS. The CDR3 is 17 amino acids. The ends lost 3 bases at V and 0 bases at J; junction bases unmatched: 6. The CDR3 DNA is TGTGCCAGCAGTGATCAGCGGGGGGTTCCCTCCTACAATGAGCAGTTCTTC. As protein: CASSDQRGVPSYNEQFF. The whole variable domain, filled in from reference TRBV25-1 and TRBJ2-1, reads EADIYQTPRYLVIGTGKKITLECSQTMGHDKMYWYQQDPGMELHLIHYSYGVNSTEKGDLSSESTVSRIRTEHFPLTLESARPSHTSQYLCASSDQRGVPSYNEQFFGPGTRLTVL.

The gene calls are TRBV2 and TRBJ1-2; weak D call: TRBD1 (6 bases). V lost 5 bases and J 4 bases, leaving 14 bases between the germline ends. The CDR3 extends over 14 amino acids. The V gene's germline CDR1 is SNHLY and CDR2 FYNNEI. CDR3 nucleotide sequence: TGTGCCAGCAGTCGGGGGGGGGACACCTATGGCTACACCTTC. As protein: CASSRGGDTYGYTF. Looking up the rest from reference TRBV2 and TRBJ1-2 gives the full variable domain: EPEVTQTPSHQVTQMGQEVILRCVPISNHLYFYWYRQILGQKVEFLVSFYNNEISEKSEIFDDQFSVERPDGSNFTLKIRSTKLEDSAMYFCASSRGGDTYGYTFGSGTRLTVV.

This clone has only one observation. The chain combines TRBV27 with TRBJ2-5; D not resolved. V lost 4 bases and J lost 3, with 12 bases in between. There are 14 residues in the CDR3. The germline V gene encodes CDR1 MNHEY and CDR2 SMNVEV (reference sequence). The CDR3 protein is CASSSRLGEETQYF. The CDR3, as DNA: TGTGCCAGCAGTTCCCGACTTGGCGAAGAGACCCAGTACTTC.

The J gene is TRBJ2-7, the V gene TRBV15, with 9 nucleotides matching TRBD1. The CDR3 is made up of 14 amino acids. Trimming removed 1 base from V and 4 bases from J; junction bases left unmatched: 2. Germline lookup yields CDR1 LNHNV and CDR2 YYDKDF (reference sequence). CDR3 region: CATSRVGQGYEQYF. The CDR3 DNA reads TGTGCCACCAGCAGAGTGGGACAGGGTTACGAGCAGTACTTC.

The chain is built from TRBV5-1 and TRBJ1-1; a weak D match, TRBD1 (5 bases). The germline V and J ends were trimmed by 5 bases and 7 bases, with 9 bases remaining between them. The CDR3 is 11 amino acids. CDR1 is SGHRS, CDR2 YFSETQ, per germline. This chain's CDR3 is CASSSDSEAFF. CDR3 DNA: TGCGCCAGCAGTTCCGACAGTGAAGCTTTCTTT.

The chain combines TRBV28 with TRBJ2-3, with a possible D match to TRBD1 (6 bases). Trimming took off 5 bases at V and 8 bases at J, with 8 bases between the two ends. Germline V lookup: CDR1 MDHEN, CDR2 SYDVKM. This CDR3 has 11 residues. The CDR3: CASSRGGTQYF. CDR3 in DNA: TGTGCCAGCAGTCGAGGGGGTACGCAGTATTTT. Full variable domain (rest looked up from reference TRBV28 and TRBJ2-3): DVKVTQSSRYLVKRTGEKVFLECVQDMDHENMFWYRQDPGLGLRLIYFSYDVKMKEKGDIPEGYSVSREKKERFSLILESASTNQTSMYLCASSRGGTQYFGPGTRLTVL.

This clone came up once. This rearrangement joins TRBV4-3 to TRBJ1-6; D perhaps matches TRBD1 (5 bases). Germline CDR1 and CDR2: LGHNA and YSLEER. This CDR3 comprises 14 residues. V was pared by 1 base and J by 10 bases, with 11 bases between. The CDR3 loop is CASSQAGLGSPLHF. Here the CDR3 DNA reads TGCGCCAGCAGCCAAGCAGGGTTAGGATCACCCCTCCACTTT.

This clone appeared a single time. The DNA of the CDR3 is TGTGCCAGCAGCCTGTCGAGAGGGAACACTGAAGCTTTCTTT. Residues: CASSLSRGNTEAFF. This chain joins TRBV7-8 and TRBJ1-1; D remains ambiguous. This CDR3 spans 14 amino acids. Trimming shortened V by 5 bases and J by 1 base, and 11 bases separated the two germline ends. Per the germline V gene, CDR1 is SGHVS and CDR2 is FQNEAQ.

J is TRBJ1-1 and V is TRBV29-1; TRBD1 aligns across 7 bases. V was pared by 5 bases and J by 1 base, with 4 bases of the junction left unmatched. Germline V gene sequence: CDR1 SQVTM, CDR2 ANQGSEA. The CDR3 spans 13 residues. This chain's CDR3 is CSVYRTGNTEAFF. The CDR3 bases are TGCAGCGTTTATCGGACAGGGAACACTGAAGCTTTCTTT.

The chain is built from TRBV27 and TRBJ2-7, with D possibly matching TRBD2 (6 bases). The germline V gene encodes CDR1 MNHEY and CDR2 SMNVEV (reference sequence). The V gene lost 0 bases and the J gene lost 6 bases, with 6 bases spanning the gap. CDR3 length: 12 amino acids. The CDR3 nucleotides read TGTGCCAGCAGTTTATCGGGACTCGAGCAGTACTTC. Its protein is CASSLSGLEQYF.

The rearrangement uses TRBV18 and TRBJ2-7; D is unclear. The CDR3 is made up of 13 amino acids. The germline CDR1 and CDR2 sequences are KGHSH and LQKENI. Trimming pared 0 bases from V and 3 bases from J, leaving 6 bases between. The CDR3 is CASSPPENYEQYF. In DNA, the CDR3 is TGTGCCAGCTCACCACCGGAGAACTACGAGCAGTACTTC.

The gene calls are TRBV4-1 and TRBJ1-1; D not resolved. Germline V gene sequence: CDR1 MGHRA, CDR2 YSYEKL. CDR3 length: 13 residues. Between the trimmed V and J ends, which lost 4 bases and 4 bases, there was a span of 10 bases. CDR3 amino acids: CASSRAEGTEAFF. CDR3 sequence (DNA): TGCGCCAGCAGCCGGGCTGAGGGCACTGAAGCTTTCTTT.

The chain joins TRBV29-1 to TRBJ2-1, with TRBD2 as a possible D gene (6 bases). The CDR3 totals 13 residues. The germline gives CDR1 SQVTM, CDR2 ANQGSEA. CDR3 in amino acids: CSPREHSYNEQFF. The CDR3 coding sequence is TGCTCACCCCGGGAGCATTCCTACAATGAGCAGTTCTTC.

The gene calls are TRBV7-2 and TRBJ2-7, with TRBD2 matching 7 bases. In germline, CDR1 is SGHTA, CDR2 FQGNSA. This CDR3 contains 15 residues. V dropped 2 bases and J dropped 2; count of bases not matched to a gene: 6. The CDR3 DNA follows: TGTGCCAGCAGCTTACCCGCTAGCGGCGCCTACGAGCAGTACTTC. It is translated as CASSLPASGAYEQYF. The full variable domain, completed using reference TRBV7-2 and TRBJ2-7, is GAGVSQSPSNKVTEKGKDVELRCDPISGHTALYWYRQSLGQGLEFLIYFQGNSAPDKSGLPSDRFSAERTGGSVSTLTIQRTQQEDSAVYLCASSLPASGAYEQYFGPGTRLTVT.

This clone was counted a few times. The CDR3: CASSPGTGVSEKLFF. The CDR3 DNA sequence: TGTGCCAGCTCTCCAGGGACAGGGGTTAGTGAAAAACTGTTTTTT. This chain uses TRBV5-6 with TRBJ1-4, with 10 nucleotides matching TRBD1. The CDR3 spans 15 residues. Germline assignment: CDR1 SGHDT and CDR2 YYEEEE. V was pared by 7 bases and J by 7 bases, with 10 bases of the junction left unmatched.

The chain uses TRBV28 and TRBJ1-2; D uncertain. The germline V gene encodes CDR1 MDHEN and CDR2 SYDVKM. The CDR3 has 13 residues. V was pared by 4 bases and J by 4 bases, with 10 bases between. In DNA form, the CDR3 reads TGTGCCAGCAGTTCATCATACACCTATGGCTACACCTTC. Encoded protein: CASSSSYTYGYTF.

V and J are TRBV12-5 and TRBJ1-2; 7 bases are a match to TRBD1. The CDR3 is 13 amino acids. J lost 8 bases, V lost 2 bases, and 5 bases had no gene match. Germline V CDR1 and CDR2: LGHNT, FRNRAP. DNA of the CDR3: TGTGCTAGTGGTTTGAAGGGGGCGGGGGGCTACACCTTC. Its protein product is CASGLKGAGGYTF.